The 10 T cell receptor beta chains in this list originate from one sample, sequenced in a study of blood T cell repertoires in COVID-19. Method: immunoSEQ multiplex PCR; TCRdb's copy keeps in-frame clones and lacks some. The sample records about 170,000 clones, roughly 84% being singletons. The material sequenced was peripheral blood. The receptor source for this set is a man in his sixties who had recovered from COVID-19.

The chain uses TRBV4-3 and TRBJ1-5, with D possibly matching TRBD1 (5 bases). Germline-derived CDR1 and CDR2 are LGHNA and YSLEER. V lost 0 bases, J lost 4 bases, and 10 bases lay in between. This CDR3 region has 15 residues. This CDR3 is CASSQDGGGNQPQHF. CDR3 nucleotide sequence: TGCGCCAGCAGCCAAGATGGGGGAGGGAATCAGCCCCAGCATTTT.

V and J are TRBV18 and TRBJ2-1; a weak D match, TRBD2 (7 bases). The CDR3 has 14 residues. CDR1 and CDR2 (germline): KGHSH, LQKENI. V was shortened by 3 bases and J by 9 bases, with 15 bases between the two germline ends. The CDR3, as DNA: TGTGCCAGCTCACCTGGAGGGGGGGGGAGTGAGCAGTTCTTC. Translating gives CASSPGGGGSEQFF.

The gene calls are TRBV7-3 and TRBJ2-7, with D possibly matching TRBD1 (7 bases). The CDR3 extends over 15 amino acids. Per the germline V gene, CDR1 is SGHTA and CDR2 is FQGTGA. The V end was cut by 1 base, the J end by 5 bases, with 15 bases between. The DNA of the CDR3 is TGTGCCAGCAGCTTAAACGGGGGACAGAGGAACGAGCAGTACTTC. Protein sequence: CASSLNGGQRNEQYF. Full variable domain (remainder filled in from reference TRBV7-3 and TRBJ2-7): GAGVSQTPSNKVTEKGKYVELRCDPISGHTALYWYRQSLGQGPEFLIYFQGTGAADDSGLPNDRFFAVRPEGSVSTLKIQRTERGDSAVYLCASSLNGGQRNEQYFGPGTRLTVT.

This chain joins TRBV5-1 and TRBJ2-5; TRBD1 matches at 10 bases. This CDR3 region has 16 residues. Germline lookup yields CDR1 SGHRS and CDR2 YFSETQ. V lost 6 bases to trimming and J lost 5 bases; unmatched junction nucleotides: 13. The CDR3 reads CASTPSGTGDFETQYF. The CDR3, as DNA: TGCGCCAGCACCCCGTCCGGGACAGGGGATTTCGAGACCCAGTACTTC. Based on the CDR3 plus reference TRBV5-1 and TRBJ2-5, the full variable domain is KAGVTQTPRYLIKTRGQQVTLSCSPISGHRSVSWYQQTPGQGLQFLFEYFSETQRNKGNFPGRFSGRQFSNSRSEMNVSTLELGDSALYLCASTPSGTGDFETQYFGPGTRLLVL.

For the CDR3, the DNA is TGCGCCAGCAGCTTGTACCCCCTCGGGGACAGTAACTATGGCTACACCTTC. Its translation is CASSLYPLGDSNYGYTF. The chain employs TRBV5-1 and TRBJ1-2; 7 bases are a match to TRBD1. CDR3 length equals 17 residues. V trimming: 1 base; J trimming: 1 base; junction bases outside the gene matches: 10. The germline V gene encodes CDR1 SGHRS and CDR2 YFSETQ.

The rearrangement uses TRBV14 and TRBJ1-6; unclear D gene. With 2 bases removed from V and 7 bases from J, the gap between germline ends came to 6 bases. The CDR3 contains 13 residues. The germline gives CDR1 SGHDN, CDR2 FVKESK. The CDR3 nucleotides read TGTGCCAGCAGCCAAATGGCCAATTCACCCCTCCACTTT. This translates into CASSQMANSPLHF. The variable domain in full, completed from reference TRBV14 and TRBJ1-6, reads EAGVTQFPSHSVIEKGQTVTLRCDPISGHDNLYWYRRVMGKEIKFLLHFVKESKQDESGMPNNRFLAERTGGTYSTLKVQPAELEDSGVYFCASSQMANSPLHFGNGTRLTVT.

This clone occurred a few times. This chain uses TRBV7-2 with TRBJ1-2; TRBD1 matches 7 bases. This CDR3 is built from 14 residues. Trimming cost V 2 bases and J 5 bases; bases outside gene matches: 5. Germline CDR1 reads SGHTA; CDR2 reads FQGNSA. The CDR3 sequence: CASSLPGTVYGYTF. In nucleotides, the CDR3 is TGTGCCAGCAGCTTACCAGGGACAGTTTATGGCTACACCTTC.

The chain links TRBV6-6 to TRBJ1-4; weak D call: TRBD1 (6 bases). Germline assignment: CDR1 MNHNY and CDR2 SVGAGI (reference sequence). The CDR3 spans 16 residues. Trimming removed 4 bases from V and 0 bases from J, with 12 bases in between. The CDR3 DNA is TGTGCCAGCAGTTGGGTACAGGGCGCAACTAATGAAAAACTGTTTTTT. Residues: CASSWVQGATNEKLFF.

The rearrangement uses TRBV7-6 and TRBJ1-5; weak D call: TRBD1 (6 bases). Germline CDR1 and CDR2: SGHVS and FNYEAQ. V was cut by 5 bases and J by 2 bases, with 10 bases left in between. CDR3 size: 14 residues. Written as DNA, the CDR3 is TGTGCCAGCAGCCTCCCAGGGGGCAATCAGCCCCAGCATTTT. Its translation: CASSLPGGNQPQHF.

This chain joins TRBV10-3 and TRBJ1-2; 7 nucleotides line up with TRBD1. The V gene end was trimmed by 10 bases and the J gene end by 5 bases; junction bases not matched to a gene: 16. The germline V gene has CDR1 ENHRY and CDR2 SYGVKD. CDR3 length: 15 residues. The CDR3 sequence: CATWTGQGYPYGYTF. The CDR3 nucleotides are TGTGCCACCTGGACAGGCCAAGGATACCCTTATGGCTACACCTTC.